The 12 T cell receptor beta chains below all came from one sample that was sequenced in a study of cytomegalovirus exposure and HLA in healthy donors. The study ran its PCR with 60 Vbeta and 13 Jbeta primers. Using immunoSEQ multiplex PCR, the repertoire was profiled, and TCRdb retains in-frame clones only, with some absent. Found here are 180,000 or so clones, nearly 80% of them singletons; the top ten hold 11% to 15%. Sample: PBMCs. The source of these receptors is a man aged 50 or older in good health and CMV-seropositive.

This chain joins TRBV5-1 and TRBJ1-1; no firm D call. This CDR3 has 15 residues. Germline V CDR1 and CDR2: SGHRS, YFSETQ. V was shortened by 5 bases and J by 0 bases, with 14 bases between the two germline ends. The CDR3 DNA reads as TGCGCCAGCAGAGCGGACGGTCGGATGAACACTGAAGCTTTCTTT. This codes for CASRADGRMNTEAFF.

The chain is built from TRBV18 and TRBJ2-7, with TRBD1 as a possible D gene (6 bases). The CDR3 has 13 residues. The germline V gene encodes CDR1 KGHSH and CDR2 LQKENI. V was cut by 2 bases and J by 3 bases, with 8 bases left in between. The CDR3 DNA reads TGTGCCAGCTCACCAGGGGGCCTCTACGAGCAGTACTTC. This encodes CASSPGGLYEQYF. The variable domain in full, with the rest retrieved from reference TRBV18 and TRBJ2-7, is NAGVMQNPRHLVRRRGQEARLRCSPMKGHSHVYWYRQLPEEGLKFMVYLQKENIIDESGMPKERFSAEFPKEGPSILRIQQVVRGDSAAYFCASSPGGLYEQYFGPGTRLTVT.

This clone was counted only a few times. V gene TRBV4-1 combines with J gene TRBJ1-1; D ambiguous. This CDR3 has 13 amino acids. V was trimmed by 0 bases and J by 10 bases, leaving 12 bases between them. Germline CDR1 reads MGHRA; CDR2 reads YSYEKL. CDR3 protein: CASSQEGRGRAFF. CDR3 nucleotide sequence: TGCGCCAGCAGCCAAGAGGGCCGGGGTAGAGCTTTCTTT.

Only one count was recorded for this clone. CDR3 loop: CASSALTGDYGYTF. CDR3 nucleotides: TGTGCCAGCAGTGCTCTAACAGGGGACTATGGCTACACCTTC. This chain links TRBV2 with TRBJ1-2; 7 bases are a match to TRBD1. CDR1 and CDR2 (germline): SNHLY, FYNNEI. V trimming: 4 bases; J trimming: 3 bases; junction bases outside the gene matches: 5. The CDR3 has 14 residues.

The CDR3 DNA is TGTGCCAGCAGCGAAGAGGGTTTAGCCAAAAACATTCAGTACTTC. Protein sequence: CASSEEGLAKNIQYF. This rearrangement joins TRBV5-8 to TRBJ2-4; possibly TRBD2 for D (5 bases). Germline-derived CDR1 and CDR2 are SGHTS and YDEGEE. The CDR3 totals 15 residues. V shed 4 bases and J shed 0 bases, with 11 bases lying between them.

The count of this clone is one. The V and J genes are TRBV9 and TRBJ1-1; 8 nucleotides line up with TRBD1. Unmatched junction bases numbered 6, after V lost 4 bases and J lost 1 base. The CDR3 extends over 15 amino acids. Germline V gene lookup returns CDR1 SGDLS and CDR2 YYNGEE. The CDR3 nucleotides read TGTGCCAGCAGCCCCCTCGGGACAGGGAACACTGAAGCTTTCTTT. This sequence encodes CASSPLGTGNTEAFF.

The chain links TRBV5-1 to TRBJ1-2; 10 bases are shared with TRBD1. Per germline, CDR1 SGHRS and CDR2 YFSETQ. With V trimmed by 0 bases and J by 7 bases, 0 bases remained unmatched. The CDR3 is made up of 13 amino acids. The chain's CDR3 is CASSLGDRGGYTF. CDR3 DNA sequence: TGCGCCAGCAGCTTGGGGGACAGGGGTGGCTACACCTTC.

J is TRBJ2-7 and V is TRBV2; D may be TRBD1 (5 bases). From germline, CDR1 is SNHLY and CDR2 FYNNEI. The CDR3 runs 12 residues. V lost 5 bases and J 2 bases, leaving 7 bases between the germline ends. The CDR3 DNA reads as TGTGCCAGCAGTTTAGGGGCCTACGAGCAGTACGTC. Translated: CASSLGAYEQYV.

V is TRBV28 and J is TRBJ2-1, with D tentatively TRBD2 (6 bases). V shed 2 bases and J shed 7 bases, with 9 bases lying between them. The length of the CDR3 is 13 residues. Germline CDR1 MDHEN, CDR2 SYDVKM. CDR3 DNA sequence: TGTGCCAGCAGTTTACTGGCGGGGAATGAGCAGTTCTTC. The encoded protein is CASSLLAGNEQFF.

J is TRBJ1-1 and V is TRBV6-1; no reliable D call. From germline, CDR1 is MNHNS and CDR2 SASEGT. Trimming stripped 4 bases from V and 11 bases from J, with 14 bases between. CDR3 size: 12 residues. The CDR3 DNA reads TGTGCCAGCAGTGGACGACACCGACGGGCTTTCTTT. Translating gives CASSGRHRRAFF.

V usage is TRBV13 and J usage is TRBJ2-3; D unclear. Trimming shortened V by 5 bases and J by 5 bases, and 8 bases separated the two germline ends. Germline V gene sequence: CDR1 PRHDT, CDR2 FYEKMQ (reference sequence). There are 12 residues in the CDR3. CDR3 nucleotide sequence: TGTGCCAGCAGCCCTTCCGGAGATACGCAGTATTTT. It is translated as CASSPSGDTQYF.

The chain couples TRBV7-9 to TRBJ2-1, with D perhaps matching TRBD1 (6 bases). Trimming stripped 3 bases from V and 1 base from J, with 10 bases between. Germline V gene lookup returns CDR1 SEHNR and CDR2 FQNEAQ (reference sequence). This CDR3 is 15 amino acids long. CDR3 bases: TGTGCCAGCAGCTTTTACCAGGGGTCCTACAATGAGCAGTTCTTC. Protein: CASSFYQGSYNEQFF.